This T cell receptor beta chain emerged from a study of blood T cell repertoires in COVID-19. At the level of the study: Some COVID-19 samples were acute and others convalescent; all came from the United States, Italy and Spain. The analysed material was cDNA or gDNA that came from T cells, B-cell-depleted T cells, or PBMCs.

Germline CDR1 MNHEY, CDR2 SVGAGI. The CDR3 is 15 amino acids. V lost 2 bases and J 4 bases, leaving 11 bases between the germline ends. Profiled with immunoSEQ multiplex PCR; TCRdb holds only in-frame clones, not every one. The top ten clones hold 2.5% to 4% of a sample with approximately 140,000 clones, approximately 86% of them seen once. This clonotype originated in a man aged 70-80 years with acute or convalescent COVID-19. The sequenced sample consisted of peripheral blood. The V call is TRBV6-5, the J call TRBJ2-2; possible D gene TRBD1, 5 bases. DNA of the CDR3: TGTGCCAGCAGTTACGGGGCAGACGGCACCGGGGAGCTGTTTTTT. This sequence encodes CASSYGADGTGELFF.